Following are 15 T cell receptor beta chains from one sample sequenced in a study of spatial heterogeneity in lung cancer. The time point is: sample taken at primary tumor resection. Whole RNA was taken from tumor, nontumor lung or frozen PBMC; it was then sequenced unsorted. TCRdb recomputed calls from the 5' RACE reads with MiXCR, one row per CDR3 protein. Among 89,000 or so distinct CDR3 sequences, under 25% were seen once, and the ten largest hold roughly 5.6%. The sample in question was PBMCs, obtained at surgery. These receptors came from a male donor with early-stage non-small cell lung cancer.

The chain combines TRBV27 with TRBJ2-7; 9 nucleotides match TRBD2. The CDR3 totals 14 residues. Trimming at V came to 7 bases and at J to 1 base, leaving 5 bases not matched to a gene. Germline-derived CDR1 and CDR2 are MNHEY and SMNVEV (reference sequence). In DNA, the CDR3 is TGTGCCAGCAAGTGGCTAGCGGGGTCCTACGAGCAGTACTTC. It yields the protein CASKWLAGSYEQYF.

This sequence joins TRBV20-1 and TRBJ2-3; D not certain. The CDR3 spans 11 residues. Trimming took 5 bases from V and 5 from J, leaving 8 bases between them. CDR1 DFQATT and CDR2 SNEGSKA come from the germline V gene (reference sequence). The CDR3 sequence: CSAVSQDTQYF. For the CDR3, the DNA is TGCAGTGCTGTATCACAAGATACGCAGTATTTT.

In its sample, this clonotype was seen many times. The chain joins TRBV11-1 to TRBJ2-1; TRBD1 is a possible D gene (7 bases). The germline gives CDR1 SGHAT, CDR2 FQDESV (reference sequence). The V gene lost 1 base and the J gene lost 7 bases, with 14 bases spanning the gap. The CDR3 runs to 15 residues. The CDR3 here is CASSLVGQGGNEQFF. In DNA, the CDR3 is TGTGCCAGCAGCTTAGTAGGTCAGGGGGGAAATGAGCAGTTCTTC.

This sequence joins TRBV28 and TRBJ1-4, with D possibly matching TRBD1 (6 bases). The CDR3 is 14 residues long. Deletions cut 3 bases from V and 8 bases from J, with 13 bases between. Germline assignment: CDR1 MDHEN and CDR2 SYDVKM. CDR3 amino acids: CASSLGGGREKLFF. In DNA, the CDR3 is TGTGCCAGCAGTTTGGGTGGGGGCCGAGAAAAACTGTTTTTT.

This clonotype was observed at least ten times. This sequence joins TRBV11-1 and TRBJ1-1; 7 bases align to TRBD1. The CDR3 spans 15 residues. Trimming cost V 7 bases and J 7 bases; bases outside gene matches: 15. CDR1 SGHAT and CDR2 FQDESV come from the germline V gene (reference sequence). This chain's CDR3 is CASTTETRQGGEAFF. CDR3 nucleotide sequence: TGTGCCAGCACCACGGAAACCAGACAGGGTGGTGAAGCTTTCTTT. The full variable domain, completed using reference TRBV11-1 and TRBJ1-1, is EAEVAQSPRYKITEKSQAVAFWCDPISGHATLYWYRQILGQGPELLVQFQDESVVDDSQLPKDRFSAERLKGVDSTLKIQPAELGDSAMYLCASTTETRQGGEAFFGQGTRLTVV.

The chain employs TRBV5-1 and TRBJ2-2, with 7 bases lining up with TRBD1. J lost 6 bases, V lost 4 bases, and 0 bases had no gene match. CDR1 is SGHRS, CDR2 YFSETQ, per germline. The CDR3 has 12 amino acids. DNA of the CDR3: TGCGCCAGCAGCCAGGGGGCCGGGGAGCTGTTTTTT. Its protein is CASSQGAGELFF.

The chain uses TRBV2 and TRBJ2-5; D is perhaps TRBD2 (5 bases). From germline, CDR1 is SNHLY and CDR2 FYNNEI. The CDR3 runs 13 residues. Trimming took off 6 bases at V and 2 bases at J, with 10 bases between the two ends. The CDR3 spells CASSLLEQETQYF. CDR3 DNA: TGTGCCAGCAGCCTACTAGAACAAGAGACCCAGTACTTC.

Written as DNA, the CDR3 is TGTGCCAGCAGCCAGCAAGTGGCAGGTCGAGATCAGCCCCAGCATTTT. This sequence encodes CASSQQVAGRDQPQHF. This chain uses TRBV4-2 with TRBJ1-5; D is unclear. CDR1 and CDR2 (germline): LGHNA, YNFKEQ. The CDR3 contains 16 residues. Between the trimmed V and J ends, which lost 3 bases and 5 bases, there was a span of 17 bases.

The rearrangement uses TRBV29-1 and TRBJ2-1; 10 bases align to TRBD1. CDR1 is SQVTM, CDR2 ANQGSEA, per germline. V lost 1 base, J lost 4 bases, and 10 bases stayed unmatched. The CDR3 sequence is 17 residues long. The CDR3 is CSVEGPRQGASYNEQFF. CDR3 sequence (DNA): TGCAGCGTTGAAGGACCGCGACAGGGGGCCTCTTACAATGAGCAGTTCTTC.

The sample holds many counts of this clonotype. The chain employs TRBV11-1 and TRBJ2-1; no reliable D call. Germline values: CDR1 SGHAT, CDR2 FQDESV (reference sequence). V was cut by 2 bases and J by 0 bases, with 20 bases left in between. The CDR3 covers 19 residues. The CDR3 loop reads CASSLRATLTLLSYNEQFF. DNA of the CDR3: TGTGCCAGCAGCTTAAGGGCGACCCTGACTTTACTCTCCTACAATGAGCAGTTCTTC. Filled out from reference TRBV11-1 and TRBJ2-1, the complete variable domain reads EAEVAQSPRYKITEKSQAVAFWCDPISGHATLYWYRQILGQGPELLVQFQDESVVDDSQLPKDRFSAERLKGVDSTLKIQPAELGDSAMYLCASSLRATLTLLSYNEQFFGPGTRLTVL.

The chain recombines TRBV5-6 with TRBJ1-2; D gene unclear. The V end lost 3 bases, the J end lost 6 bases, and 9 bases lay between the germline ends. The CDR3 is made up of 12 amino acids. Germline values: CDR1 SGHDT, CDR2 YYEEEE. CDR3 coding DNA: TGTGCCAGCAGCTCAACATTGGATGGCTACACCTTC. Amino acid sequence: CASSSTLDGYTF.

This clonotype was detected many times. This rearrangement joins TRBV20-1 to TRBJ2-1, with TRBD2 identical over 10 bases. The ends lost 1 base at V and 4 bases at J; junction bases unmatched: 4. The CDR3 loop spans 15 amino acids. Germline V gene sequence: CDR1 DFQATT, CDR2 SNEGSKA (reference sequence). The chain's CDR3 is CSARGLAGAYNEQFF. The CDR3 DNA reads TGCAGTGCTAGAGGTCTAGCGGGAGCATACAATGAGCAGTTCTTC.

This clonotype was observed many times. This chain connects TRBV9 to TRBJ2-3; the match to TRBD2 covers 12 bases. The germline gives CDR1 SGDLS, CDR2 YYNGEE. The CDR3 spans 17 residues. V was pared by 4 bases and J by 0 bases, with 6 bases of the junction left unmatched. The CDR3 sequence: CASSMTLAGGSTDTQYF. Here the CDR3 DNA reads TGTGCCAGCAGCATGACCCTAGCGGGGGGGAGCACAGATACGCAGTATTTT.

This clonotype occurred a few times. The CDR3 region is CASRFGQDRGKQYF. The CDR3 nucleotides are TGTGCCAGCAGATTTGGACAGGACAGGGGGAAGCAGTACTTC. The chain joins TRBV5-6 to TRBJ2-7; 10 nucleotides align to TRBD1. CDR3 length equals 14 residues. J lost 8 bases, V lost 5 bases, and 10 bases had no gene match. Looked up from germline, CDR1 is SGHDT and CDR2 is YYEEEE.

The chain has TRBV10-3 and TRBJ2-1, with D perhaps TRBD2 (6 bases). The CDR3 covers 13 residues. V was trimmed by 10 bases and J by 0 bases, leaving 10 bases between them. Looked up from germline, CDR1 is ENHRY and CDR2 is SYGVKD. The CDR3: CATSSDSYNEQFF. In DNA, the CDR3 is TGTGCCACATCTAGCGACTCCTACAATGAGCAGTTCTTC.